A single sample is the source of the 9 T cell receptor beta chains below, sequenced in a study of blood T cell repertoires in COVID-19 (TCRdb year 2020). The protocol used for the library was the immunoSEQ multiplex PCR assay. Here the immuneACCESS table is served through TCRdb, limited to in-frame sequences with V and J called. Missing clones are a known gap in these copies; in checked studies unresolved V genes cover under half, and the rest lacks a known reason. The sample yields around 310,000 clones; approximately 89% were counted once. The top ten constitute more than 9% of the sample. Input material: PBMCs or T cells enriched from blood (not recorded which). Source of these receptors: a woman aged 25 to 39 who had recovered from COVID-19.

This sequence joins TRBV3-1 (or the pseudogene TRBV3-2) and TRBJ2-1, with 8 bases aligning to TRBD1. Germline CDR1 LGHDT, CDR2 YNNKEL (reference sequence). The V and J ends lost 4 bases and 16 bases, in that order; junction bases with no gene match: 9. CDR3 size: 12 residues. As DNA, the CDR3 is TGTGCCAGCAGCCGCTCCGGGACAGGCAGCTTCTTC. This codes for CASSRSGTGSFF.

The chain recombines TRBV27 with TRBJ2-3, with 8 bases identical to TRBD1. CDR3 size: 15 residues. Germline lookup yields CDR1 MNHEY and CDR2 SMNVEV (reference sequence). With V trimmed by 6 bases and J by 1 base, 6 bases remained unmatched. CDR3 sequence (DNA): TGTGCCAGCAGAGTGCCGGGACAGGGCACAGATACGCAGTATTTT. Amino acid sequence: CASRVPGQGTDTQYF.

The chain has TRBV4-3 and TRBJ1-2, with TRBD1 matching 7 bases. Germline assignment: CDR1 LGHNA and CDR2 YSLEER. The CDR3 is 17 residues long. The V and J ends lost 0 bases and 5 bases, in that order; junction bases with no gene match: 12. In nucleotides, the CDR3 is TGCGCCAGCAGCCAAGAAACAGCGGCAGGGGGACTTTATGGCTACACCTTC. Protein sequence: CASSQETAAGGLYGYTF.

The J gene is TRBJ2-1, the V gene TRBV27; D possibly corresponds to TRBD2 (5 bases). CDR3 size: 17 residues. Trimming shortened V by 3 bases and J by 0 bases, and 15 bases separated the two germline ends. Germline lookup yields CDR1 MNHEY and CDR2 SMNVEV (reference sequence). The CDR3 DNA follows: TGTGCCAGCAGTTTTACTCTAGCCTTGAGCTCCTACAATGAGCAGTTCTTC. It translates to CASSFTLALSSYNEQFF.

The V call is TRBV7-2, the J call TRBJ2-7; TRBD1 matches at 7 bases. The germline V gene encodes CDR1 SGHTA and CDR2 FQGNSA. The CDR3 consists of 15 residues. The J segment lost 1 base and the V segment lost 5 bases, leaving 8 bases of the junction unmatched. CDR3: CASSQGQSPSYEQYF. In nucleotides, the CDR3 is TGTGCCAGCAGCCAGGGACAGTCACCTTCCTACGAGCAGTACTTC.

The chain is built from TRBV19 and TRBJ1-1; 7 bases align to TRBD1. V shed 6 bases and J 0 bases; nucleotides not matched to a gene: 7. The length of the CDR3 is 15 residues. Germline CDR1 and CDR2: LNHDA and SQIVND (reference sequence). The CDR3 bases are TGTGCCAGTAGGTCGACAGGGCCCATGAACACTGAAGCTTTCTTT. It translates to CASRSTGPMNTEAFF. The whole variable domain, filled in from reference TRBV19 and TRBJ1-1, reads DGGITQSPKYLFRKEGQNVTLSCEQNLNHDAMYWYRQDPGQGLRLIYYSQIVNDFQKGDIAEGYSVSREKKESFPLTVTSAQKNPTAFYLCASRSTGPMNTEAFFGQGTRLTVV.

The chain carries TRBV7-9 and TRBJ2-1, with a possible D match to TRBD2 (5 bases). Germline V gives CDR1 SEHNR, CDR2 FQNEAQ (reference sequence). This CDR3 has 14 residues. V was shortened by 0 bases and J by 9 bases, with 12 bases between the two germline ends. The CDR3 is CASSLAGSSGEQFF. The CDR3 DNA is TGTGCCAGCAGCTTAGCGGGGAGTTCAGGTGAGCAGTTCTTC.

The chain links TRBV28 to TRBJ2-1, with D unclear. V dropped 6 bases and J dropped 3 bases, with 12 bases sitting between them. Germline CDR1 reads MDHEN; CDR2 reads SYDVKM. CDR3 length: 14 residues. CDR3 sequence (DNA): TGTGCCAGCAGCTATCCCCTCAACTACAATGAGCAGTTCTTC. It translates to CASSYPLNYNEQFF.

J is TRBJ2-7 and V is TRBV29-1; 7 bases fit TRBD1. Germline loops: CDR1 SQVTM, CDR2 ANQGSEA. Unmatched junction bases numbered 8, after V lost 2 bases and J lost 4 bases. This CDR3 has 14 residues. CDR3 residues: CSVETTGTAYEQYF. The CDR3 region has the DNA TGCAGCGTTGAAACCACCGGGACAGCTTACGAGCAGTACTTC.